This TCR beta chain appears in the sequencing data of a study of cytomegalovirus exposure and HLA in healthy donors. Whole-study findings and limits: TCR beta V- and J-gene trimming, according to a later analysis, was linked to a missense DCLRE1C variant. Most TCR sequences were seen very rarely across donors, but some public TCRs occurred in many.

Primers for the PCR totalled 60 Vbeta and 13 Jbeta. Measured with immunoSEQ multiplex PCR; TCRdb has only the in-frame clones, and not every one. The sample yields some 89,000 clones, of which the top ten take up around 3.4%. CDR3 length: 13 residues. V was pared by 6 bases and J by 6 bases, with 11 bases between. CDR1 is WNHNN and CDR2 is SYGVQD in the germline V gene (reference sequence). With respect to this clone: The target antigen is unknown.

The source material was PBMCs. This chain connects TRBV10-1 to TRBJ1-4; D is unresolved. The sequence came from a woman aged 25 to 45 in good health and CMV-seronegative. CDR3 nucleotide sequence: TGCGCCAGCAGGGCGGGAGACGATGAAAAACTGTTTTTT. It specifies CASRAGDDEKLFF.